Listed here is a single T cell receptor beta chain. Its antigen is as yet unknown. The data derive from a study of blood T cells in healthy people across ages. General study findings and limits: Long-lived and aged donors differed, with more naive CD4+ cells and higher diversity in the long-lived.

A second 7 to 11 cycle PCR used barcoded and J-beta primers. MiXCR was run by TCRdb on the 5' RACE reads, yielding one entry per CDR3 protein. The sample includes over a million distinct CDR3 sequences, 20% to 25% seen only once; the top ten take about 0.69%. This same sample was also part of a study on T cells of mothers and their children. Turning to that study: Clones that were microchimeric and persistent were not detected among T cells.

This TCR derives from a girl aged 2 to 10 in good health. The sample consisted of blood.

The CDR3 nucleotides read TGTGCCAGCAGCCGTACTAGGGCCACCGGGGAGCTGTTTTTT. This translates into CASSRTRATGELFF. The V call is TRBV7-2, the J call TRBJ2-2; maybe TRBD2 (5 bases). The CDR3 runs to 14 residues. Germline lookup yields CDR1 SGHTA and CDR2 FQGNSA. V gave up 5 bases and J gave up 4 bases, with 11 bases separating them.